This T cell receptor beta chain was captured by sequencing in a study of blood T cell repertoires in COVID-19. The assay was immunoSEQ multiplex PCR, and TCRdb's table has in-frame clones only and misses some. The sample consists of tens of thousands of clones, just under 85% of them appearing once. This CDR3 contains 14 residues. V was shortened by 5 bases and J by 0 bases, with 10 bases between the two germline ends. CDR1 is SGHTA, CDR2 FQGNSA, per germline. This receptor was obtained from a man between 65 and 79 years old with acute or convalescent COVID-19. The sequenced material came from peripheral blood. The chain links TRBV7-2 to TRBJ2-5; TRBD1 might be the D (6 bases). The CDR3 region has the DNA TGTGCCAGCAGCAGGGGACATTACCAAGAGACCCAGTACTTC. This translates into CASSRGHYQETQYF.